The entry below describes one T cell receptor beta chain. What antigen it recognizes has not been identified. No base-level quality is on record; no much larger clone is a single base apart. The protocol used for the library was 5' RACE. The reads were generated on an Illumina HiSeq 2500. A second PCR of about 6 to 12 cycles was run with a J-beta primer mix and a sample-barcoded 5' primer. A unique molecular identifier was introduced onto each TCR beta cDNA molecule by a template-switch 5' adaptor carrying 12 random nucleotides. Each sample yielded at least 3 million CDR3-containing paired-end reads. The Mint cDNA synthesis kit, primed by a TRBC-specific oligonucleotide, was used to synthesize first-strand cDNA from all RNA. Following uracil-DNA glycosylase treatment, all cDNA underwent a first 18-cycle PCR with the universal primers M1SS and BC2_uni_R. The study's own analysis went as follows. For normalization, 1 million high-quality reads were randomly selected from each sample, with every read carrying a distinct molecular identifier. Instead of being binned into consensus sequences, reads with shared molecular identifiers were discarded. MiTCR, with a Q25 quality threshold and the strictest error-elimination algorithm, was used for CDR3 identification, clonotype clustering and error correction. Lower-bound total TCR beta diversity was estimated with a nonparametric unseen species model using Euler transformation. The public reads were reanalyzed by TCRdb: fastp trimming at Q25, MiXCR alignment, in-frame beta chains only. Rows matching on CDR3 protein sequence are summarized as one entry with the most common DNA and genes. In this record, the V and J calls reflect TCRdb's handling and not the investigators' own analysis. Within this sample are around 1,000,000 distinct CDR3 sequences, with about two fifths of them counted one time only. The ten most abundant clones make up over 10% of the sample.

Systemically healthy Caucasian individuals from Russia, 35 to 50 in total and aged about 6 to 95 years, were included as donors. Each donor gave about 11 milliliters of peripheral blood, drawn into EDTA-treated Vacutainer tubes. Ficoll-Paque density-gradient centrifugation was used to isolate PBMCs, with at least 6.5 million per sample. Total RNA, at least 6 micrograms per sample, was extracted from PBMCs with Trizol reagent. For every donor, flow cytometry on a PBMC aliquot measured the percentage of naive CD45RAhigh/CD27high T cells. The sample belongs to a study of blood T cells in healthy people across ages (dated by TCRdb to 2013 to 2016). As for the study more broadly: In model experiments, template switching captured roughly one uniquely barcoded TCR beta cDNA molecule for every two T cells. Age-related changes in TCR beta repertoire diversity were measured in the study by deep sequencing normalized with unique cDNA molecular identifiers. The donors were split into four age groups: young (average 16 years), middle-aged (about 40), aged (roughly 68) and long-lived (about 74). The study analyzed two additional independent replicas of 1 million unique cDNA reads from the same blood draw for two donors, one aged 18 to 30 and one aged 80 or older. To avoid experimental bias, donors of different ages were spread randomly across the sequencing lanes. What the authors observed across the whole study: Estimates of total diversity from one million sequenced T cells were regarded as lower bounds and underestimates. Bulk unsorted PBMC profiling prevented conclusive comparison of naive and antigen-experienced compartments. The long-lived group showed more naive CD4+ T cells, fewer expanded clones and increased TCR diversity than the aged group, suggesting age selection. Observed TCR beta diversity per million T cells fell roughly linearly with age, and a significant reduction was already apparent by age around 36. The CMV infection status of donors was not known, potentially confounding age-related changes in expanded clonotypes. There was a strong correlation between observed TCR beta diversity and the percentage of naive T cells measured by flow cytometry.

CDR3 length: 16 amino acids, cysteine to phenylalanine. The DNA shown is the 48-base CDR3, in frame from base 1. The germline V and J ends show losses of 5 bases and 2 bases respectively, and no gene match explains 10 bases of the junction. In the germline V gene (reference sequence), CDR1 corresponds to SEHNR and CDR2 to FQNEAQ. Sequencing was performed on blood. The rearranged chain carries TRBV7-9 and TRBJ2-3; TRBD1 fits 7 bases in the junction. The TCR comes from a young man in good health. CDR3 reads: CASSQGQLELTDTQYF. The DNA is as follows: TGTGCCAGCAGCCAGGGACAGCTGGAACTCACAGATACGCAGTATTTT.